A selection of T cell receptor beta chains follows, all from one sample in a study of CD8 T cells in Susac syndrome. Each CDR3 protein is one row after TCRdb ran MiXCR on the immunoSEQ multiplex PCR reads. Here the sample spans tens of thousands of distinct CDR3 sequences, 93% being singletons. Sequencing input: CD4+ T cells from PBMCs. These TCRs come from a human donor with Susac syndrome. The CDR3 runs from the conserved cysteine through the conserved F or W. Part of the rows lack a size; the others show once, few, many or a class for expanded clones.

size	V	J	length	CDR3
-	TRBV24-1	TRBJ1-2	14	CATSDPGQFYGYTF
-	TRBV19	TRBJ1-4	14	CASTGDRRPEKLFF
-	TRBV14	TRBJ2-3	13	CASSQLGTDTQYF
-	TRBV28	TRBJ1-5	14	CASTGSPPSQPQHF
-	TRBV4-3	TRBJ1-3	15	CASSQEGRSGNTIYF
-	TRBV28	TRBJ2-1	14	CASKKGGSYNEQFF
-	TRBV7-2	TRBJ2-3	16	CASSPRTLGMTDTQYF
-	TRBV7-9	TRBJ1-2	14	CASSPGQGIYGYTF
-	TRBV28	TRBJ1-5	15	CASSLEQGWLQPQHF
-	TRBV18	TRBJ2-7	14	CASSPSQDSYEQYF
-	TRBV30	TRBJ1-2	16	CAWSPPRDSVNYGYTF
-	TRBV4-3	TRBJ1-2	14	CASSQGTANYGYTF
once	TRBV10-3	TRBJ1-2	18	CAISEPAGTGNPNYGYTF
-	TRBV29-1	TRBJ2-5	14	CSVVLSGRSVTQYF
-	TRBV15	TRBJ1-1	14	CATSRVRQNTEAFF
-	TRBV5-1	TRBJ1-4	14	CASSSRELNEKLFF
-	TRBV11-1	TRBJ2-5	12	CASSLAEGTGYF
-	TRBV28	TRBJ2-2	15	CASSIRAERGGELFF
-	TRBV3-1	TRBJ1-6	18	CASSQAWRRVPYNSPLHF